The next 10 T cell receptor beta chains were all read from a single sample in a study of blood T cell repertoires in COVID-19. This table comes from immunoSEQ multiplex PCR, and its TCRdb copy is limited to in-frame clones, with some not included. The table lists about 170,000 clones, over 80% of them singletons. Specimen: PBMCs or T cells enriched from blood (not recorded which). The receptors were gathered from a woman aged 50 to 60 who had recovered from COVID-19.

This clone was recorded only once. V usage is TRBV2 and J usage is TRBJ1-5, with a possible D match to TRBD1 (6 bases). Trimming removed 4 bases from V and 9 bases from J, with 16 bases in between. This CDR3 has 14 amino acids. CDR1 is SNHLY and CDR2 is FYNNEI in the germline V gene. The CDR3 nucleotides are TGTGCCAGCAGTGTTCAACAGGGAAGTCGGCCCCAGCATTTT. Protein product: CASSVQQGSRPQHF.

This sequence joins TRBV6-2 or TRBV6-3 and TRBJ1-1, with D possibly matching TRBD1 (6 bases). The V end lost 6 bases, the J end lost 1 base, and 9 bases lay between the germline ends. The CDR3 totals 13 residues. Germline CDR1 reads MNHEY; CDR2 reads SVGEGT. The CDR3 loop reads CASSRDTNTEAFF. CDR3 nucleotide sequence: TGTGCCAGCAGCAGGGACACGAACACTGAAGCTTTCTTT.

The genes are TRBV19 and TRBJ1-2; TRBD1 is a possible D gene (5 bases). CDR1 LNHDA and CDR2 SQIVND come from the germline V gene (reference sequence). Between the trimmed V and J ends, which lost 4 bases and 4 bases, there was a span of 7 bases. This CDR3 comprises 12 residues. The CDR3 DNA is TGTGCCAGTAGTACCAGGGCCTATGGCTACACCTTC. As protein: CASSTRAYGYTF.

This chain links TRBV28 with TRBJ1-6, with TRBD1 identical over 9 bases. V trimming: 7 bases; J trimming: 10 bases; junction bases outside the gene matches: 8. Looked up from germline, CDR1 is MDHEN and CDR2 is SYDVKM. The CDR3 spans 14 residues. Written as DNA, the CDR3 is TGTGCCAGCACAACCGGGACAGGGTCCTCACCCCTCCACTTT. Translating it yields CASTTGTGSSPLHF.

Only a few counts were recorded for this clone. The J gene is TRBJ1-1, the V gene TRBV18, with D hard to call. Trimming took off 1 base at V and 8 bases at J, with 14 bases between the two ends. This CDR3 spans 14 amino acids. Germline CDR1 KGHSH, CDR2 LQKENI. The CDR3 reads CASSPQEKGLEAFF. The CDR3 DNA reads as TGTGCCAGCTCACCACAGGAGAAAGGCCTGGAAGCTTTCTTT.

The J gene is TRBJ1-1, the V gene TRBV9; D remains ambiguous. CDR3 length equals 14 residues. The V end lost 3 bases, the J end lost 0 bases, and 9 bases lay between the germline ends. Germline V gene sequence: CDR1 SGDLS, CDR2 YYNGEE. CDR3 coding DNA: TGTGCCAGCAGCGGAACTCAGGTGAACACTGAAGCTTTCTTT. Its protein is CASSGTQVNTEAFF.

V and J are TRBV5-8 and TRBJ2-4; no clear D. V gave up 1 base and J gave up 3 bases, with 5 bases separating them. The V gene's germline CDR1 is SGHTS and CDR2 YDEGEE. The CDR3 covers 13 residues. This CDR3 reads CASSLYGKNIQYF. CDR3 nucleotide sequence: TGTGCCAGCAGCTTGTACGGCAAAAACATTCAGTACTTC.

J is TRBJ2-2 and V is TRBV5-4, with a tentative D call TRBD1 (6 bases). The CDR3 spans 15 residues. CDR1 and CDR2 (germline): SGHNT, YYREEE (reference sequence). V was pared by 6 bases and J by 6 bases, with 18 bases between. In nucleotides, the CDR3 is TGTGCCAGCAAACTCACAGGGTCCGATCCCGGGGAGCTGTTTTTT. It yields the protein CASKLTGSDPGELFF.

This chain joins TRBV7-2 and TRBJ2-2, with 14 bases matching TRBD2. The germline V gene has CDR1 SGHTA and CDR2 FQGNSA. The trim removed 5 bases at V and 1 base at J, leaving 6 bases unmatched. This CDR3 has 18 amino acids. The CDR3 here is CASSDPGLAGGNTGELFF. CDR3 sequence (DNA): TGTGCCAGCAGCGATCCCGGACTAGCGGGAGGGAACACCGGGGAGCTGTTTTTT.

The chain joins TRBV24-1 to TRBJ2-1; a possible D gene is TRBD1 (6 bases). Trimming took 4 bases from V and 1 from J, leaving 16 bases between them. The CDR3 runs to 17 residues. The V gene's germline CDR1 is KGHDR and CDR2 SFDVKD. CDR3 protein: CATSDADRWGSYNEQFF. CDR3 nucleotides: TGTGCCACCAGTGACGCTGACAGGTGGGGATCCTACAATGAGCAGTTCTTC.